Listed below are T cell receptor beta chains from one sample, sequenced in a study of shared clonotypes between healthy human individuals. Assay: immunoSEQ multiplex PCR; the TCRdb copy retains only in-frame clones and omits some. This sample has more than 2 million clones, with around 95% found just once. The specimen was naive CD8+ T cells from PBMCs. These receptors all come from a man aged 18 to 29 in good health. Some clones in this sample may be carry-over from other donors' samples. The CDR3 runs from the conserved cysteine through the conserved F or W. A D gene is named only where the DNA matches it firmly. Clone size appears in some rows only: once, few, many, or a class for an expanded clone.

clone_size	v_call	j_call	d_call	cdr3_nt	cdr3_aa
-	TRBV7-9	TRBJ1-4	-	TGTGCCAGCAGCTCCAAGATGGGACGACTCAATGAAAAACTGTTTTTT	CASSSKMGRLNEKLFF
-	TRBV15	TRBJ2-1	-	TGTGCCACCAGCAGAGCCAAGGACCGAGACAATGAGCAGTTCTTC	CATSRAKDRDNEQFF
-	TRBV25-1	TRBJ2-6	-	TGTGCCAGCAGTGACGGGGCCAACGTCCTGACTTTC	CASSDGANVLTF
-	TRBV9	TRBJ2-1	-	TGTGCCAGCAGCCCTTCAGGCAATGAGCAGTTCTTC	CASSPSGNEQFF
-	TRBV5-1	TRBJ2-3	-	TGCGCCAGCAGCTTGTGGTTCCCGGCGGGATCGGTACGGGATACGCAGTATTTT	CASSLWFPAGSVRDTQYF
once	TRBV9	TRBJ2-5	-	TGTGCCAGCAGCGTATCTGACAGGCTACCGTACCAAGAGACCCAGTACTTC	CASSVSDRLPYQETQYF
-	TRBV5-6	TRBJ2-7	TRBD2	TGTGCCAGCAGCACGGGAGGGTGGGAGCAGTACTTC	CASSTGGWEQYF
-	TRBV13	TRBJ2-3	TRBD2	TGTGCCAGCAGCTTATTAGCGGGAGGGCCGTCGGGCACAGATACGCAGTATTTT	CASSLLAGGPSGTDTQYF
-	TRBV2	TRBJ1-1	-	TGTGCCAGCCCCATCAGGAAGACTGAAGCTTTCTTT	CASPIRKTEAFF
-	TRBV19	TRBJ2-7	TRBD2	TGTGCCAGTAGTATCTTAGCGGGAGGAGCCTACGAGCAGTACTTC	CASSILAGGAYEQYF
-	TRBV9	TRBJ1-1	-	TGTGCCAGCAGCGCGGAAGTGGTGGGCACTGAAGCTTTCTTT	CASSAEVVGTEAFF
-	TRBV5-4	TRBJ2-3	-	TGTGCCAGCGCCTGGGCGGGAAGCACAGATACGCAGTATTTT	CASAWAGSTDTQYF
-	TRBV28	TRBJ2-3	TRBD1	TGTGCCAGCAGTCACTACCGGGACAGAAAAGATACGCAGTATTTT	CASSHYRDRKDTQYF
-	TRBV9	TRBJ2-7	-	TGTGCCAGCAGCGATTCTTTTCGGGATACGGTAAACGAGCAGTACTTC	CASSDSFRDTVNEQYF
-	TRBV7-9	TRBJ2-1	-	TGTGCCAGCAGCGAGTTGAAAGTGGAGCAGTTCTTC	CASSELKVEQFF
-	TRBV5-6	TRBJ1-5	-	TGTGCCAGCAGCTCCACCAGGGGCAGCCTGATTAATCAGCCCCAGCATTTT	CASSSTRGSLINQPQHF
-	TRBV14	TRBJ2-5	TRBD2	TGTGCCAGCAGCCAAGATGTGGGAGCGGGATTAGGGGAGACCCAGTACTTC	CASSQDVGAGLGETQYF
-	TRBV7-9	TRBJ2-1	-	TGTGCCAGCAGCTCACGGGGGATTGCGTCTGAGCAGTTCTTC	CASSSRGIASEQFF
-	TRBV7-2	TRBJ2-2	-	TGTGCCAGCAGCTTAGGCCTGGGGTCGACCGGGGAGCTGTTTTTT	CASSLGLGSTGELFF
-	TRBV28	TRBJ1-5	TRBD1	TGTGCCAGCAGAACGGACAGGGCGCAGCCCCAGCATTTT	CASRTDRAQPQHF
-	TRBV9	TRBJ2-3	TRBD2	TGTGCCAGCAGCGCTCCGACTAGCGGCAGAGATACGCAGTATTTT	CASSAPTSGRDTQYF
once	TRBV15	TRBJ2-7	TRBD2	TGTGCCACCAGCAGAGACCTGGGACTAGCGGGGACCTACGAGCAGTACTTC	CATSRDLGLAGTYEQYF
-	TRBV29-1	TRBJ1-1	-	TGCAGCGTTCCCTCCTTGAGCACTGAAGCTTTCTTT	CSVPSLSTEAFF
-	TRBV4-1	TRBJ1-2	-	TGCGCCAGCAGCCAAGTAACTGGGACCTATGGCTACACCTTC	CASSQVTGTYGYTF
-	TRBV6-5	TRBJ2-7	TRBD1	TGTGCCAGCAGTTACTCGACAGGGGAGGCCTTTTACGAGCAGTACTTC	CASSYSTGEAFYEQYF
-	TRBV7-9	TRBJ2-7	TRBD1	TGTGCCAGCAGTCGGATTACAGGGGTCTACGAGCAGTACTTC	CASSRITGVYEQYF
-	TRBV4-1	TRBJ2-3	-	TGCGCCAGCAGCCAAGTCGGCACAGATACGCAGTATTTT	CASSQVGTDTQYF
once	TRBV11-2	TRBJ2-5	-	TGTGCCAGCAGCCAGGGGTATCCAAGAGAGACCCAGTACTTC	CASSQGYPRETQYF
-	TRBV6-1	TRBJ2-1	TRBD2	TGTGCCAGCAGTCCAACCGGGGGGGCGAATGAGCAGTTCTTC	CASSPTGGANEQFF
-	TRBV11-3	TRBJ2-7	-	TGTGCCAGCAGCCAAGGACCCGCAAGCCCCTACGAGCAGTACTTC	CASSQGPASPYEQYF
once	TRBV29-1	TRBJ2-1	-	TGCAGCGTTTTTGGAACTGCGGACCACTACAATGAGCAGTTCTTC	CSVFGTADHYNEQFF
-	TRBV7-9	TRBJ2-7	-	TGTGCCAGCAGCGGTCGGGACGCCTCCTACGAGCAGTACTTC	CASSGRDASYEQYF
-	TRBV5-4	TRBJ2-7	TRBD1	TGTGCCAGCAGCGTAGACAGGGGGGACTCCTACGAGCAGTACTTC	CASSVDRGDSYEQYF
-	TRBV4-3	TRBJ1-2	-	TGCGCCAGCAGCCAAGATCGAACAAACTATGGCTACACCTTC	CASSQDRTNYGYTF
once	TRBV7-9	TRBJ1-4	-	TGTGCCAGCAGCTTTGGGGGGGTTCGGGAAAAACTGTTTTTT	CASSFGGVREKLFF
-	TRBV13	TRBJ2-7	TRBD2	TGTGCCAGCAGCTTAGTACTAGCGGGAGTTTATAACGAGCAGTACTTC	CASSLVLAGVYNEQYF
-	TRBV7-8	TRBJ2-3	-	TGTGCCAGCAGCATCCCCCTGGGAACTAGCACAGATACGCAGTATTTT	CASSIPLGTSTDTQYF
-	TRBV9	TRBJ2-1	TRBD1	TGTGCCAGCAGCGCGGACAGGGGATACAATGAGCAGTTCTTC	CASSADRGYNEQFF
-	TRBV9	TRBJ2-1	TRBD2	TGTGCCAGCAGCGTAGCTGTTGAGAACGGGAGGGAGGCGCAGTTCTTC	CASSVAVENGREAQFF
-	TRBV29-1	TRBJ2-5	-	TGCAGCGTTGAAGAAAGTGGGCACCTCCAAGAGACCCAGTACTTC	CSVEESGHLQETQYF
-	TRBV11-2	TRBJ2-1	TRBD1	TGTGCCAGCAGCCCCCGGACAGGGGGCGATGACAATGAGCAGTTCTTC	CASSPRTGGDDNEQFF
-	TRBV6-6	TRBJ1-5	-	TGTGCCAGCAGTTACGTGGGAATACGGAACAATCAGCCCCAGCATTTT	CASSYVGIRNNQPQHF
-	TRBV7-8	TRBJ1-5	-	TGTGCCAGCAGCTTGAGGGACACCTATCAGCCCCAGCATTTT	CASSLRDTYQPQHF
-	TRBV13	TRBJ2-7	TRBD2	TGTGCCAGCAGCTTGACTAGCGGGGGTTTCTACGAGCAGTACTTC	CASSLTSGGFYEQYF
-	TRBV6-6	TRBJ1-5	-	TGTGCCAGCAGTTACGGGGGGCCCCAGCATTTT	CASSYGGPQHF
-	TRBV9	TRBJ2-3	-	TGTGCCAGCAGCGTTACAACCCGGGACTCCACAGATACGCAGTATTTT	CASSVTTRDSTDTQYF
once	TRBV28	TRBJ2-5	TRBD1	TGTGCCAGCAGTTTAAACCGGGACAGGGAGGAAGAGACCCAGTACTTC	CASSLNRDREEETQYF
-	TRBV4-1	TRBJ2-3	TRBD2	TGCGCCAGCAGCCAGGGACTAGCGCCTAGCACAGATACGCAGTATTTT	CASSQGLAPSTDTQYF
-	TRBV7-3	TRBJ2-1	-	TGTGCCAGCAGCTTATCCGGGACCGAACGTGCCAATGAGCAGTTCTTC	CASSLSGTERANEQFF